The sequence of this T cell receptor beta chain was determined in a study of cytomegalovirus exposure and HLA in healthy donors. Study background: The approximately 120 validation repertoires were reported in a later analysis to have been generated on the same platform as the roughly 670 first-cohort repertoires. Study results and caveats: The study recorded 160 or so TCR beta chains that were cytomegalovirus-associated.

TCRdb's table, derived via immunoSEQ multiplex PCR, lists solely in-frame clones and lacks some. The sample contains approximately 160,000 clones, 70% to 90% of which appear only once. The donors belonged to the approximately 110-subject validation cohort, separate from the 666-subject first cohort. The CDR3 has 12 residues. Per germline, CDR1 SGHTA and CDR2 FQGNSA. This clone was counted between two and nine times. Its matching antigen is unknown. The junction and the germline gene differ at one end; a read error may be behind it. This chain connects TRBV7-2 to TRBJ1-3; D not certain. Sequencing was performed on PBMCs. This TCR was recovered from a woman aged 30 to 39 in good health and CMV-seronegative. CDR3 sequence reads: CASSSSGRTDRF. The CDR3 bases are TGTGCCAGCAGCTCCTCGGGTAGGACCGATAGGTTT.